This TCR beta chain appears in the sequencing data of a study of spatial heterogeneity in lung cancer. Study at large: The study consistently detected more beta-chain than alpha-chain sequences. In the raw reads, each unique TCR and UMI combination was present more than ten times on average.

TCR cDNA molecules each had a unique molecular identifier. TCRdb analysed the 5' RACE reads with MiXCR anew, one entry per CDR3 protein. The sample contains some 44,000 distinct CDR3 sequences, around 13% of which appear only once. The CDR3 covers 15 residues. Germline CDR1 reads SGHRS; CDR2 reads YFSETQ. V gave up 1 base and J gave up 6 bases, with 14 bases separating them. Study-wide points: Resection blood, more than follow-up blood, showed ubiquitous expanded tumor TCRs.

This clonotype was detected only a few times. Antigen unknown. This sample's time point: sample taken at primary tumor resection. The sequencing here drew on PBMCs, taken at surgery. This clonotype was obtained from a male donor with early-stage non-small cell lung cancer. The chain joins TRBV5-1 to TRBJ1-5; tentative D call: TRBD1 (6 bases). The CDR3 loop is CASSLYGGAGQPQHF. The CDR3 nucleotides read TGCGCCAGCAGCTTGTACGGGGGGGCAGGTCAGCCCCAGCATTTT.